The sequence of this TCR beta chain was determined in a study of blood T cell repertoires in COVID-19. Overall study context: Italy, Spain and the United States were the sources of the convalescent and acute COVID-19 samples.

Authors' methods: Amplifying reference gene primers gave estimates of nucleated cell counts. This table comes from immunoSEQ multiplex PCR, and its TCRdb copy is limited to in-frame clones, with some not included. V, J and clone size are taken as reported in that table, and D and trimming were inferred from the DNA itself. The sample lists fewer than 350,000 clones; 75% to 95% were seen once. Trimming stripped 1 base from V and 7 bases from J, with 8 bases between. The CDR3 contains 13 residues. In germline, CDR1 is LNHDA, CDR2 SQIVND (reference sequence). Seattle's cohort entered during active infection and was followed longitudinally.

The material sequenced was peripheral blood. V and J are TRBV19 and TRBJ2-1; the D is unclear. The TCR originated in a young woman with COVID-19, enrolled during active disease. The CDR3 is CASSIVAENEQFF. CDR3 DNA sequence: TGTGCCAGTAGTATAGTGGCGGAGAATGAGCAGTTCTTC.